Listed here are 9 T cell receptor beta chains from one sample, sequenced in a study of blood T cell repertoires in COVID-19. Profiled with immunoSEQ multiplex PCR; TCRdb holds only in-frame clones, not every one. The sample gives roughly 220,000 clones, 90% of which show up once; about 14% is in the top ten. Sequenced sample: PBMCs or T cells enriched from blood (not recorded which). Receptors originate from a man younger than 40 who had been exposed to COVID-19.

This clone was detected once. The chain couples TRBV6-5 to TRBJ1-1; D not resolved. Between the trimmed V and J ends, which lost 6 bases and 0 bases, there was a span of 8 bases. The CDR3 runs to 13 residues. The germline V gene has CDR1 MNHEY and CDR2 SVGAGI. CDR3 sequence reads: CASSRSMNTEAFF. DNA for the CDR3: TGTGCCAGCAGCCGGAGTATGAACACTGAAGCTTTCTTT.

This sequence joins TRBV20-1 and TRBJ2-7; D possibly corresponds to TRBD2 (6 bases). Looked up from germline, CDR1 is DFQATT and CDR2 is SNEGSKA (reference sequence). CDR3 length: 13 residues. V was pared by 3 bases and J by 3 bases, with 12 bases between. CDR3 nucleotides: TGCAGTGCTAGTTCGGGACTGGTCTACGAGCAGTACTTC. It is translated as CSASSGLVYEQYF.

This clone was detected only once. The V and J genes are TRBV10-3 and TRBJ1-5, with D possibly TRBD1 on 5 matching bases. The CDR3 contains 15 residues. Germline CDR1 reads ENHRY; CDR2 reads SYGVKD. Trimming shortened V by 10 bases and J by 1 base, and 17 bases separated the two germline ends. CDR3 region: CATPLRDLSNQPQHF. CDR3 DNA: TGTGCCACCCCTTTAAGGGACTTAAGCAATCAGCCCCAGCATTTT.

The chain is built from TRBV3-1 (or the pseudogene TRBV3-2) and TRBJ2-3; maybe TRBD1 (6 bases). The V and J ends lost 5 bases and 4 bases respectively, with 16 bases between them. CDR3 size: 15 residues. Germline V gene sequence: CDR1 LGHDT, CDR2 YNNKEL (reference sequence). DNA for the CDR3: TGTGCCAGCAGCAACTTGGGGGCCAGCGCAGATACGCAGTATTTT. Its protein is CASSNLGASADTQYF.

The V call is TRBV15, the J call TRBJ1-2; TRBD1 is a possible D gene (6 bases). V lost 8 bases to trimming and J lost 5 bases, with 18 bases between them. This CDR3 is 14 amino acids long. Germline-derived CDR1 and CDR2 are LNHNV and YYDKDF (reference sequence). The DNA of the CDR3 is TGTGCCACCCGGGGAGGGGACAAATTATATGGCTACACCTTC. Protein: CATRGGDKLYGYTF.

This clone has a single count. This chain uses TRBV29-1 with TRBJ2-7; D uncertain. Germline V gives CDR1 SQVTM, CDR2 ANQGSEA. Between the trimmed V and J ends, which lost 0 bases and 5 bases, there was a span of 5 bases. The CDR3 is 11 amino acids. DNA of the CDR3: TGCAGCGTTGAAGAAGCCAACGAGCAGTACTTC. Encoded protein: CSVEEANEQYF.

The chain links TRBV5-6 to TRBJ1-1; 8 bases line up with TRBD1. This CDR3 contains 16 residues. Germline lookup yields CDR1 SGHDT and CDR2 YYEEEE. Unmatched junction bases numbered 7, after V lost 1 base and J lost 2 bases. The CDR3 coding sequence is TGTGCCAGCAGCTTGCCCGGGACAGGCCGAAACACTGAAGCTTTCTTT. The encoded protein is CASSLPGTGRNTEAFF.

V is TRBV19 and J is TRBJ1-1; TRBD1 agrees at 7 bases. The CDR3 runs to 13 residues. Germline CDR1 reads LNHDA; CDR2 reads SQIVND (reference sequence). V was pared by 7 bases and J by 6 bases, with 8 bases of the junction left unmatched. The CDR3 coding sequence is TGTGCCAGTACCCACGACAGGGTAGCTGAAGCTTTCTTT. Translated: CASTHDRVAEAFF.

This clone was seen just once. The gene calls are TRBV5-6 and TRBJ1-2; D uncertain. The V end lost 3 bases, the J end lost 8 bases, and 8 bases lay between the germline ends. The CDR3 spans 11 residues. Looked up from germline, CDR1 is SGHDT and CDR2 is YYEEEE. DNA of the CDR3: TGTGCCAGCAGCTCCCGGTCGGGCTACACCTTC. Protein sequence: CASSSRSGYTF.